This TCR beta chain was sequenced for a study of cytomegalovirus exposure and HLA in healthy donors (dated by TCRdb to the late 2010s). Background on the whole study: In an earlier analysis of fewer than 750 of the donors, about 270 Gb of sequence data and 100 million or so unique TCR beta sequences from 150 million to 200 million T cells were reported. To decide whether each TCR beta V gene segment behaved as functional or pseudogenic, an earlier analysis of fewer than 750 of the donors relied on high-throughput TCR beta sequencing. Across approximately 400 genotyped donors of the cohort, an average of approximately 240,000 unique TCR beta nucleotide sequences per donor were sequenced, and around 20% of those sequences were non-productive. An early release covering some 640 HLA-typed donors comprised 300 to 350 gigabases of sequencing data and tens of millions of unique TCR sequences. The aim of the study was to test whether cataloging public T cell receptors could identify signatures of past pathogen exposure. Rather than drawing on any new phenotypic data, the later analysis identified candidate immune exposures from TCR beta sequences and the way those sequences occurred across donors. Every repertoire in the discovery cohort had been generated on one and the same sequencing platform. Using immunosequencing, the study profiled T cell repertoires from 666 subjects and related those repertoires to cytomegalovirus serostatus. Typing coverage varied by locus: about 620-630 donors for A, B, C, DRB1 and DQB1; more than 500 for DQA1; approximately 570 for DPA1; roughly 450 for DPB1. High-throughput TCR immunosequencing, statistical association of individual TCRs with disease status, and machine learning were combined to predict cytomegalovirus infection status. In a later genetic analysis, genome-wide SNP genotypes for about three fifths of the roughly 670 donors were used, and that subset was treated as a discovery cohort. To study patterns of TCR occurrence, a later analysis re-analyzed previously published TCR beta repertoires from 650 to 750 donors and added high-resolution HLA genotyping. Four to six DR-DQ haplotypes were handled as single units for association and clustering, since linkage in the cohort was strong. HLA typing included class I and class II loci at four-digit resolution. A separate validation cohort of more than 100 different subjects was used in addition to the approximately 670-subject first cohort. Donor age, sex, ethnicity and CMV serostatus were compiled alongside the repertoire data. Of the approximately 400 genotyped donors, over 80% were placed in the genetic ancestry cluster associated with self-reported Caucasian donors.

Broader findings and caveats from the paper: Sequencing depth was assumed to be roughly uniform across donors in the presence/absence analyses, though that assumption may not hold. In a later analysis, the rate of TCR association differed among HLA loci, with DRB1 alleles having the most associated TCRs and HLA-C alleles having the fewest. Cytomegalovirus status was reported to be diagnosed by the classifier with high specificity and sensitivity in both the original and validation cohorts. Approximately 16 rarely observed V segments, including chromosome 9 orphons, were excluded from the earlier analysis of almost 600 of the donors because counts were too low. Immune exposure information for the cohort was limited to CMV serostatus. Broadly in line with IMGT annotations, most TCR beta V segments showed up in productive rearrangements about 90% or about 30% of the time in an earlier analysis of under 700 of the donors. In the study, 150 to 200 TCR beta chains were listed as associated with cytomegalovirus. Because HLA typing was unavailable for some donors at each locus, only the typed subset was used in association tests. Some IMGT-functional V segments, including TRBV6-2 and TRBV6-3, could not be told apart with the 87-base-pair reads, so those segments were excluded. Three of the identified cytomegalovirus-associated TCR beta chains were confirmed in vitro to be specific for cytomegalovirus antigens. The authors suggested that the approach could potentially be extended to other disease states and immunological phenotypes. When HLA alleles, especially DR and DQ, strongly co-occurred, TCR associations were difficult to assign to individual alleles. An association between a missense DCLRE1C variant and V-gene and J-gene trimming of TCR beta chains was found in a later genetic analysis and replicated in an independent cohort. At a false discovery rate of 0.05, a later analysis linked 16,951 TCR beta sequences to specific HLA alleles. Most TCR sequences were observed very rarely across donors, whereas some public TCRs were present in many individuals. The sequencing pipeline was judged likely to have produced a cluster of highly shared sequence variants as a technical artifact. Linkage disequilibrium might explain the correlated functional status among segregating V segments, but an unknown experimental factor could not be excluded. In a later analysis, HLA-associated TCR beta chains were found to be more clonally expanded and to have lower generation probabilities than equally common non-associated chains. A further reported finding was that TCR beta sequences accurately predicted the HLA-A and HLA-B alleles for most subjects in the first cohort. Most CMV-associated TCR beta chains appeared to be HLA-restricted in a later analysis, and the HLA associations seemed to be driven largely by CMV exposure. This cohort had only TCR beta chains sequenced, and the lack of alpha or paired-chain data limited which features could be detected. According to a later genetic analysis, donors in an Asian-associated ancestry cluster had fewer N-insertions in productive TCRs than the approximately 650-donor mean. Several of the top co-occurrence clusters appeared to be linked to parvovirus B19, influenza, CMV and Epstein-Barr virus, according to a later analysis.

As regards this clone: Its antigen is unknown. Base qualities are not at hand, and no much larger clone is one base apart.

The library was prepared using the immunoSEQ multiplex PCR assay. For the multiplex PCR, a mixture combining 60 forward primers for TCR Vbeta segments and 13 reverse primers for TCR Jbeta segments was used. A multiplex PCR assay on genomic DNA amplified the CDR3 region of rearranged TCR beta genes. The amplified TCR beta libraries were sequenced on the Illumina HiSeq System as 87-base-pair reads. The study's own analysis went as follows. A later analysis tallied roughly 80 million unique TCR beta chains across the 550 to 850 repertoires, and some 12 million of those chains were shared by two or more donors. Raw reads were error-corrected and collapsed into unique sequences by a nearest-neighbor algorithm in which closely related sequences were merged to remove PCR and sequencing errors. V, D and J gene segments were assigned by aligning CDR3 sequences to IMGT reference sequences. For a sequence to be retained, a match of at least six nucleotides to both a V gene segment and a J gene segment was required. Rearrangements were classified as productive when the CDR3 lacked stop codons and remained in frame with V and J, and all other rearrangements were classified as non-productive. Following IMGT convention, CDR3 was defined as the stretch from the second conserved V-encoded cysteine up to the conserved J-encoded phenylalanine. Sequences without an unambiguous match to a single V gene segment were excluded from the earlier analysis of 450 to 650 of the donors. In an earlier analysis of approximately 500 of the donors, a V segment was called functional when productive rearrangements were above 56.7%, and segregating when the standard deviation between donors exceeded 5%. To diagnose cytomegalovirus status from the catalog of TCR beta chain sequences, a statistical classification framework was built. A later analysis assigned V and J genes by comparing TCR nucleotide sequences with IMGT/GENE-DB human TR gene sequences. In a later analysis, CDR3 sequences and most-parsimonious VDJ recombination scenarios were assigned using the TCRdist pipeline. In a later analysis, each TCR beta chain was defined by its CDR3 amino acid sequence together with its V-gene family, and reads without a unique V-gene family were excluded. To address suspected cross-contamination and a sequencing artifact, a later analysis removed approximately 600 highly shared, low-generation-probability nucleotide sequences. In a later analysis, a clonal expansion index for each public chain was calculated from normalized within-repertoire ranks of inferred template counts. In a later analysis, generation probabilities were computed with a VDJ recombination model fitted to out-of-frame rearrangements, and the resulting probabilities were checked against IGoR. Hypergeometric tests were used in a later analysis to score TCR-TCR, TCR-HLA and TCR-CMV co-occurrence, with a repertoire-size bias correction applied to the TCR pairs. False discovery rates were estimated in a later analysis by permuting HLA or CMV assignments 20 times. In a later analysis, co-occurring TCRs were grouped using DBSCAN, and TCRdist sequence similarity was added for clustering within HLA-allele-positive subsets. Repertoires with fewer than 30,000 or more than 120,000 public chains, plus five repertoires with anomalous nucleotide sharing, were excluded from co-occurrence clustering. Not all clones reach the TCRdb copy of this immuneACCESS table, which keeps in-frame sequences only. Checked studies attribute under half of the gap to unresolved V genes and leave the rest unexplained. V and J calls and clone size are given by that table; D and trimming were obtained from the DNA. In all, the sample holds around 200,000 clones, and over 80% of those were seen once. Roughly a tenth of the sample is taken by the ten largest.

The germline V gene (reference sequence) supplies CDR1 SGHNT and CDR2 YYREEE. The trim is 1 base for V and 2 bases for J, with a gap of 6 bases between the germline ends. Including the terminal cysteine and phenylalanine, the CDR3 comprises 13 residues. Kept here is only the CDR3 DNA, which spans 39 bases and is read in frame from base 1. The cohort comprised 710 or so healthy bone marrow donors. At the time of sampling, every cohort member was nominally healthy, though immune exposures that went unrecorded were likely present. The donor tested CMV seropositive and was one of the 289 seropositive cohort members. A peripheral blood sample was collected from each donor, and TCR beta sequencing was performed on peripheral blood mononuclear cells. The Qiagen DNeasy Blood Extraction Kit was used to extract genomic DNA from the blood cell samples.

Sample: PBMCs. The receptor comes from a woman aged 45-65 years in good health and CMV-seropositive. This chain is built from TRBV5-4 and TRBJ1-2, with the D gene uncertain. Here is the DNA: TGTGCCAGCAGCTTGTTACAGAACTATGGCTACACCTTC. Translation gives CASSLLQNYGYTF. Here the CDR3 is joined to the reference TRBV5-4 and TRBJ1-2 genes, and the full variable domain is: ETGVTQSPTHLIKTRGQQVTLRCSSQSGHNTVSWYQQALGQGPQFIFQYYREEENGRGNFPPRFSGLQFPNYSSELNVNALELDDSALYLCASSLLQNYGYTFGSGTRLTVV.